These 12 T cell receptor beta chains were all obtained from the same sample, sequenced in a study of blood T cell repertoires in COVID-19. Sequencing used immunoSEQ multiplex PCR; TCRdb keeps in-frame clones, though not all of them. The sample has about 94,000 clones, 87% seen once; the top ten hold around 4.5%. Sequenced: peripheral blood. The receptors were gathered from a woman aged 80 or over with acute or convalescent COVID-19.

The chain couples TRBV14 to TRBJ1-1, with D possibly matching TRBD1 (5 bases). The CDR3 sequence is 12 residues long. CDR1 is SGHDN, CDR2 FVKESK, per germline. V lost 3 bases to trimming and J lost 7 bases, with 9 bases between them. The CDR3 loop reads CASSQTQVEAFF. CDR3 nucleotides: TGTGCCAGCAGCCAGACACAGGTTGAAGCTTTCTTT.

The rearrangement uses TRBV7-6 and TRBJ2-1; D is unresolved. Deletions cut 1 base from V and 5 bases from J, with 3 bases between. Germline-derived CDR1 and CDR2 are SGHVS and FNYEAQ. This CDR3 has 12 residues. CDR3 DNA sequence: TGTGCCAGCAGCTTAGTAGACAATGAGCAGTTCTTC. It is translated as CASSLVDNEQFF.

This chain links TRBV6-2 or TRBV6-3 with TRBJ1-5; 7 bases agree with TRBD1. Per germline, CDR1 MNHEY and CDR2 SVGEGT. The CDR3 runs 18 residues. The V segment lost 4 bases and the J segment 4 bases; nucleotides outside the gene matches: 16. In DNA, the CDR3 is TGTGCCAGCAGTTCGCCCCGAATGGTAACAGGGGAGAATCAGCCCCAGCATTTT. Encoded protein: CASSSPRMVTGENQPQHF.

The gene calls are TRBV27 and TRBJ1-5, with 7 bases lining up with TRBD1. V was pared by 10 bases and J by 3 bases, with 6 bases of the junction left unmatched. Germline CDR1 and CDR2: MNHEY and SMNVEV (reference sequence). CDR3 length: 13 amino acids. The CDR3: CATRQGVNQPQHF. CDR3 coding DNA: TGTGCCACCAGACAGGGCGTCAATCAGCCCCAGCATTTT.

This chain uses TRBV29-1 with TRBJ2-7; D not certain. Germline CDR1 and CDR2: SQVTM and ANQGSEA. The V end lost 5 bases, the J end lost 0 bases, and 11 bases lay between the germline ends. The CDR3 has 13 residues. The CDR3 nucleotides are TGCAGCGTTCTTTCTGATAGCTCCTACGAGCAGTACTTC. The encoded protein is CSVLSDSSYEQYF.

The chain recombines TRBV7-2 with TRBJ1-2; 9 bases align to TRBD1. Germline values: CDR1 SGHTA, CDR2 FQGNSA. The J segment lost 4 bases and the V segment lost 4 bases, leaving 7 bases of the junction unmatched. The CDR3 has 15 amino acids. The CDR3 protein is CASSSGTGIFYGYTF. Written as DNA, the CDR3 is TGTGCCAGCAGCTCGGGGACAGGGATCTTCTATGGCTACACCTTC.

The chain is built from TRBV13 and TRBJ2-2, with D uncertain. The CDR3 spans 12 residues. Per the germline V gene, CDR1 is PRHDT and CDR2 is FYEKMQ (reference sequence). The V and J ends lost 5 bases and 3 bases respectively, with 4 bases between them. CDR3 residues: CASSPYTGELFF. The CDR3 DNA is TGTGCCAGCAGCCCCTACACCGGGGAGCTGTTTTTT.

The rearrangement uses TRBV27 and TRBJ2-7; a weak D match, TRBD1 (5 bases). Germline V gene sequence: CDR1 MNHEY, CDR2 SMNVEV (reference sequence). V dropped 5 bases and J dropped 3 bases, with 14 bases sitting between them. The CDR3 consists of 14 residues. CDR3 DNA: TGTGCCAGCAGTCCCAGGGTTCCAATCTACGAGCAGTACTTC. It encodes CASSPRVPIYEQYF.

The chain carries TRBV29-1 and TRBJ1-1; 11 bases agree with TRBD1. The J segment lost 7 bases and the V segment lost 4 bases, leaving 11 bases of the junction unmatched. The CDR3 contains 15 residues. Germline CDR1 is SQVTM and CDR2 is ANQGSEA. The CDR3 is CSVAWGQGGSSEAFF. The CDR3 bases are TGCAGCGTTGCATGGGGACAGGGGGGTAGCAGTGAAGCTTTCTTT.

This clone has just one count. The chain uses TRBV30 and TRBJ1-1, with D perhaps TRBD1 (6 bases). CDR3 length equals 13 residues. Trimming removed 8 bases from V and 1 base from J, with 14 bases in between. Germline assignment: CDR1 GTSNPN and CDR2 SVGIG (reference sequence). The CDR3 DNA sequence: TGTGCCGAGTCTGACAGGCCGAACACTGAAGCTTTCTTT. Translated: CAESDRPNTEAFF.

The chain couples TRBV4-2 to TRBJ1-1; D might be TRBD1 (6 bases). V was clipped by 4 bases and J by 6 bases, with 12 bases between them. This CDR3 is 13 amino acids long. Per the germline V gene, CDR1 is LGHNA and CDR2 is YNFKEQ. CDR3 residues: CASSLEGVPEAFF. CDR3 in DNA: TGTGCCAGCAGCCTTGAGGGGGTCCCTGAAGCTTTCTTT.

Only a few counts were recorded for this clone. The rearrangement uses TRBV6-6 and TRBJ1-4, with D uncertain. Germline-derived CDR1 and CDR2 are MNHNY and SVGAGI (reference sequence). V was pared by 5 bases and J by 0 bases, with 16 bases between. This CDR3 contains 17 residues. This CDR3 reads CASSLSRGGTTNEKLFF. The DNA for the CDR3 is TGTGCCAGCAGTCTAAGCCGGGGAGGGACAACTAATGAAAAACTGTTTTTT.